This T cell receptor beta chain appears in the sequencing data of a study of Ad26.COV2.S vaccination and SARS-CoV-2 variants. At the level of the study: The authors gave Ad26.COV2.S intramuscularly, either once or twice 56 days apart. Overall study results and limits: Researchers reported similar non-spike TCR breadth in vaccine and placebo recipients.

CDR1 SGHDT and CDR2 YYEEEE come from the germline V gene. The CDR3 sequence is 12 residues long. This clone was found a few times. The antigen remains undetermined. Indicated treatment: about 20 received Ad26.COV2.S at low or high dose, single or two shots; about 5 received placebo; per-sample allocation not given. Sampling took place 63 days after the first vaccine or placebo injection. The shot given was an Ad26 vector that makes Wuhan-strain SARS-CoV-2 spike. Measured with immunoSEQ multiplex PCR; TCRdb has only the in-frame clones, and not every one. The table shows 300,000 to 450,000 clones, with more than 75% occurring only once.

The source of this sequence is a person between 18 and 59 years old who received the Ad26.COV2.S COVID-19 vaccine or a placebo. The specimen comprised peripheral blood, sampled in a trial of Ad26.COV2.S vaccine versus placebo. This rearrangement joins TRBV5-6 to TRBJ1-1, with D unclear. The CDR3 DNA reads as TGTGCTACTTTTACAGCGAACACTGAAGCTTTCTTT. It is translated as CATFTANTEAFF.